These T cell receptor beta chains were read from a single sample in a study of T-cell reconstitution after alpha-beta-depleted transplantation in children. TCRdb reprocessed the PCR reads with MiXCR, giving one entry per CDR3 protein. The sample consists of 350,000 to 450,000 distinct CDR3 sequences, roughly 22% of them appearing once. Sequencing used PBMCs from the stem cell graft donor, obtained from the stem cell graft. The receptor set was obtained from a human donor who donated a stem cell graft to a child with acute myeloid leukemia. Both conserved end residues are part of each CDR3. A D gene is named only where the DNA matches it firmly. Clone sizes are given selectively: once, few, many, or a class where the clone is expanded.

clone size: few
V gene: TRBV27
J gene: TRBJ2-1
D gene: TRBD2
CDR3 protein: CASSPPRRESYNEQFF
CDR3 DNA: TGTGCCAGCAGTCCTCCACGGCGGGAGTCCTACAATGAGCAGTTCTTC

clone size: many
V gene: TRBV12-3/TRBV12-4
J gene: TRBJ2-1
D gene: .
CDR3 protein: CASSLTTDIYNEQFF
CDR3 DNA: TGTGCCAGCAGCCTCACGACTGATATATACAATGAGCAGTTCTTC

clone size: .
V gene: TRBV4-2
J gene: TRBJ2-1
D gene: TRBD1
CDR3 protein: CASAPGQGSYEQFF
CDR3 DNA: TGTGCCAGCGCTCCGGGACAGGGCAGTTATGAGCAGTTCTTC

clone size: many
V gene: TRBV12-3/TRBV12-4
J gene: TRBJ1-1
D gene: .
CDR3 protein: CASSTRITEAFF
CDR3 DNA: TGTGCCAGCAGTACGAGGATCACTGAAGCTTTCTTT

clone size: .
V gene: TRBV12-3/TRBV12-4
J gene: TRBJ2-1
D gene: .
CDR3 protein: CASSLAIGGYNEQFF
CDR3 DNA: TGTGCCAGCAGTTTAGCGATCGGGGGCTACAATGAGCAGTTCTTC

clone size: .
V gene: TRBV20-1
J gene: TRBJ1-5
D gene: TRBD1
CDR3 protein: CSAVRQGGYQLSNQPQHF
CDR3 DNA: TGCAGTGCCGTAAGACAGGGTGGGTATCAGTTGAGCAATCAGCCCCAGCATTTT

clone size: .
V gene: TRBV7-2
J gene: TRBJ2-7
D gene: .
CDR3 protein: CASSLDGRDYEQYF
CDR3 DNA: TGTGCCAGCAGCTTAGACGGCCGGGACTACGAGCAGTACTTC

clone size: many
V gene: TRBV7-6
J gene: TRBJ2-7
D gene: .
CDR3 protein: CASSFSNEQYF
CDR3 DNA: TGTGCCAGCAGCTTCTCCAACGAGCAGTACTTC

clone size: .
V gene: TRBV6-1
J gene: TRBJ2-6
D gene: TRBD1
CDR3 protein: CASSRQGTGANVLTF
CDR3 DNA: TGTGCCAGCAGTCGACAGGGTACCGGGGCCAACGTCCTGACTTTC

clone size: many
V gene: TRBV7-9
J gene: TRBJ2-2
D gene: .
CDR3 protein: CASSFITGDWNTGELFF
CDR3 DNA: TGTGCCAGCAGCTTTATTACAGGGGACTGGAACACCGGGGAGCTGTTTTTT

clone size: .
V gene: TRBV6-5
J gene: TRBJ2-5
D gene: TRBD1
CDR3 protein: CASSYRGLGRTQYF
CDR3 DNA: TGTGCCAGCAGTTATAGGGGGCTGGGTAGGACCCAGTACTTC

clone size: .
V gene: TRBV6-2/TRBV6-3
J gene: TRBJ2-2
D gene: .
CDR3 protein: CASSYILTGYTGELFF
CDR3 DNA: TGTGCCAGCAGTTATATTCTCACAGGTTACACCGGGGAGCTGTTTTTT